This TCR beta chain was obtained from a study of monozygotic twins with cystic fibrosis. Whole-study findings and limits: V usage most resembled the co-twin in 13 of 16 pairs. No link emerged between shared CDR3 counts and age, concordance or severity.

Trimming stripped 2 bases from V and 4 bases from J, with 12 bases between. The CDR3 loop spans 14 amino acids. CDR1 is SGDLS and CDR2 is YYNGEE in the germline V gene. Profiling relied on immunoSEQ multiplex PCR, and the TCRdb table lists in-frame clones only, not all of them. The sample consists of 15,000 to 25,000 clones, under 95% of them appearing once. For this clone: Its target is unknown.

The chain employs TRBV9 and TRBJ1-1, with D perhaps matching TRBD1 (5 bases). The receptor's source is a girl aged 2-15 years with cystic fibrosis. The sample was blood. CDR3 residues: CASSVDVGVTEAFF. The CDR3 DNA reads as TGTGCCAGCAGCGTTGACGTGGGGGTCACTGAAGCTTTCTTT.